Sequencing of this T cell receptor beta chain was carried out in a study of monozygotic twins with inflammatory bowel disease. The CDR3 totals 15 residues. The V gene's germline CDR1 is DFQATT and CDR2 SNEGSKA (reference sequence). TCRdb reprocessed the 5' RACE reads, keeping one entry per CDR3 protein, no DNA. The table lists about 380,000 distinct CDR3 sequences. The clonotype was recovered from a human donor with ulcerative colitis or Crohn's disease, or a healthy co-twin of an affected twin (not recorded which). The V call is TRBV20-1, the J call TRBJ2-1; TCRdb names TRBD1, which stays unverified in the absence of DNA. Sample: blood. This CDR3 is CSAPWTGDLLNEQFF.